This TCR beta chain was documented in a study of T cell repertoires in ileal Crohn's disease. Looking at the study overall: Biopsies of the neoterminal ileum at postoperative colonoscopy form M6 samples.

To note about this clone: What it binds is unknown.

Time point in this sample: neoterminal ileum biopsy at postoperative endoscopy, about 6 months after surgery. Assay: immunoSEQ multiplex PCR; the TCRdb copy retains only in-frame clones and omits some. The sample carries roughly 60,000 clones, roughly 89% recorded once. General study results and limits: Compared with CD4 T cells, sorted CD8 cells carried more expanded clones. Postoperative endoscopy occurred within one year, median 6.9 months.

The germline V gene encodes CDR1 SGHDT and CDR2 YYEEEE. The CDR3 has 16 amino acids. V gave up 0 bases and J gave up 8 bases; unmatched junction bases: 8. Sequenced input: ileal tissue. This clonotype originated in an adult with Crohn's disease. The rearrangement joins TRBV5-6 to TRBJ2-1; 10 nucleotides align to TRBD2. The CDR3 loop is CASSLAGAGGRYEQFF. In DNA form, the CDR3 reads TGTGCCAGCAGCTTGGCCGGAGCGGGAGGGCGCTATGAGCAGTTCTTC. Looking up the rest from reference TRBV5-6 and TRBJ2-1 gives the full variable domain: DAGVTQSPTHLIKTRGQQVTLRCSPKSGHDTVSWYQQALGQGPQFIFQYYEEEERQRGNFPDRFSGHQFPNYSSELNVNALLLGDSALYLCASSLAGAGGRYEQFFGPGTRLTVL.